A single sample is the source of the 25 T cell receptor beta chains below, sequenced in a study of response to subunit inactivated influenza vaccine. TCRdb re-called the RT-PCR reads through MiXCR, storing one row per CDR3 protein. This table holds hundreds of thousands of distinct CDR3 sequences, approximately 14% found once. This specimen consisted of PBMCs from blood, obtained 11 to 12 days after vaccination. The receptors here all came from a man aged 50 to 60 who received an inactivated influenza vaccine.

This clonotype was recorded a few times. The chain joins TRBV27 to TRBJ2-7; D is undetermined. The CDR3 totals 13 residues. Germline CDR1 MNHEY, CDR2 SMNVEV (reference sequence). Trimming left V 3 bases short and J 4 bases short, with 10 bases between. The CDR3 bases are TGTGCCAGCAGTTTCTCTGGACCTTACGAGCAGTACTTC. Protein sequence: CASSFSGPYEQYF.

There are a few counts of this clonotype. The chain has TRBV28 and TRBJ2-1; D remains ambiguous. V was cut by 6 bases and J by 5 bases, with 5 bases left in between. CDR3 length equals 11 residues. Germline V lookup: CDR1 MDHEN, CDR2 SYDVKM. The CDR3 spells CASRVNNEQFF. The CDR3 DNA follows: TGTGCCAGCAGGGTGAACAATGAGCAGTTCTTC.

This clonotype was found many times. J is TRBJ2-5 and V is TRBV11-2; 7 positions match TRBD1. Germline V gives CDR1 SGHAT, CDR2 FQNNGV. Trimming took 4 bases from V and 4 from J; bases not matched to a gene: 12. The CDR3 loop spans 16 amino acids. The CDR3 bases are TGTGCCAGCAGCTCCCTAAGTCAAACAGGGGTAGAGACCCAGTACTTC. Translated: CASSSLSQTGVETQYF.

The V gene is TRBV5-1, the J gene TRBJ2-1; possibly TRBD1 for D (6 bases). Trimming left V 0 bases short and J 3 bases short, with 13 bases between. Germline V gene data show CDR1 as SGHRS and CDR2 as YFSETQ. The CDR3 spans 16 residues. The CDR3 DNA is TGCGCCAGCAGCTTGGTCGGACAGCAACTCTACAATGAGCAGTTCTTC. It yields the protein CASSLVGQQLYNEQFF. The whole variable domain, remainder taken from reference TRBV5-1 and TRBJ2-1, is KAGVTQTPRYLIKTRGQQVTLSCSPISGHRSVSWYQQTPGQGLQFLFEYFSETQRNKGNFPGRFSGRQFSNSRSEMNVSTLELGDSALYLCASSLVGQQLYNEQFFGPGTRLTVL.

This chain links TRBV9 with TRBJ1-4, with 9 bases lining up with TRBD1. The CDR3 consists of 15 residues. Germline V CDR1 and CDR2: SGDLS, YYNGEE. Losses at the gene ends were 4 bases for V and 8 bases for J; bases not matched to a gene: 9. CDR3 sequence (DNA): TGTGCCAGCAGCCTTCGGACAGGGGAGGGCGAAAAACTGTTTTTT. It is translated as CASSLRTGEGEKLFF. The full variable domain, with the rest looked up from reference TRBV9 and TRBJ1-4, is DSGVTQTPKHLITATGQRVTLRCSPRSGDLSVYWYQQSLDQGLQFLIQYYNGEERAKGNILERFSAQQFPDLHSELNLSSLELGDSALYFCASSLRTGEGEKLFFGSGTQLSVL.

This clonotype was picked up a small number of times. CDR3 region: CASSATGIYGYTF. The CDR3 nucleotides are TGTGCCAGCAGTGCGACAGGGATCTATGGCTACACCTTC. This chain links TRBV6-1 with TRBJ1-2; 7 bases align to TRBD1. This CDR3 has 13 residues. The germline V gene has CDR1 MNHNS and CDR2 SASEGT. Trimming removed 4 bases from V and 4 bases from J; junction bases left unmatched: 3.

The chain couples TRBV7-2 to TRBJ2-7, with TRBD1 matching over 11 bases. The germline V gene has CDR1 SGHTA and CDR2 FQGNSA. The CDR3 spans 15 residues. With V trimmed by 8 bases and J by 3 bases, 9 bases remained unmatched. CDR3 region: CASGQGAVVSYEQYF. For the CDR3, the DNA is TGTGCCAGCGGACAGGGGGCTGTCGTTAGCTACGAGCAGTACTTC.

The chain recombines TRBV12-3 or TRBV12-4 with TRBJ2-1; D possibly corresponds to TRBD1 (7 bases). Trimming cost V 7 bases and J 5 bases, with 21 bases left between them. The CDR3 length is 16 residues. The CDR3 here is CASTPSPRGVHNEQFF. In nucleotides, the CDR3 is TGTGCCAGCACCCCCTCCCCCAGGGGGGTCCACAATGAGCAGTTCTTC.

The chain employs TRBV14 and TRBJ2-4; the match to TRBD1 covers 10 bases. V lost 1 base to trimming and J lost 12 bases; unmatched junction nucleotides: 3. This CDR3 region has 13 residues. Germline CDR1 is SGHDN and CDR2 is FVKESK. The CDR3 DNA follows: TGTGCCAGCAGCCAAGCCCGGACAGGGGGTCAGTACTTC. As protein: CASSQARTGGQYF. The whole variable domain, remainder taken from reference TRBV14 and TRBJ2-4, is EAGVTQFPSHSVIEKGQTVTLRCDPISGHDNLYWYRRVMGKEIKFLLHFVKESKQDESGMPNNRFLAERTGGTYSTLKVQPAELEDSGVYFCASSQARTGGQYFGAGTRLSVL.

The V gene is TRBV27, the J gene TRBJ2-7, with TRBD2 matching 9 bases. The germline CDR1 and CDR2 sequences are MNHEY and SMNVEV (reference sequence). The CDR3 loop spans 15 amino acids. V lost 2 bases to trimming and J lost 2 bases; unmatched junction nucleotides: 4. As DNA, the CDR3 is TGTGCCAGCAGTTTAAGGCGGGAGGGCCCCTACGAGCAGTACTTC. Amino acid sequence: CASSLRREGPYEQYF.

This clonotype was counted at least ten times. The chain is built from TRBV5-6 and TRBJ2-1, with 7 bases fitting TRBD1. Per germline, CDR1 SGHDT and CDR2 YYEEEE. The CDR3 extends over 17 amino acids. The trim removed 0 bases at V and 6 bases at J, leaving 12 bases unmatched. The CDR3 DNA reads as TGTGCCAGCAGCTTGGTTGTCGCCAGGGGGTTTCTCAATGAGCAGTTCTTC. This codes for CASSLVVARGFLNEQFF.

The V call is TRBV20-1, the J call TRBJ1-1; D unresolved. The CDR3 loop spans 10 amino acids. Germline lookup yields CDR1 DFQATT and CDR2 SNEGSKA (reference sequence). The ends were cut back, 7 bases at V and 4 bases at J, with 7 bases in the middle. CDR3 protein: CSVSGTEAFF. In DNA form, the CDR3 reads TGCAGTGTTTCCGGCACTGAAGCTTTCTTT.

This clonotype has only a few counts. This chain links TRBV20-1 with TRBJ2-7; 9 bases align to TRBD2. Germline V lookup: CDR1 DFQATT, CDR2 SNEGSKA (reference sequence). This CDR3 has 14 residues. J was trimmed by 4 bases and V by 3 bases; bases with no gene match: 7. Written as DNA, the CDR3 is TGCAGTGCTAGTGGGTGGCGGGAGGGGTACGAGCAGTACTTC. It translates to CSASGWREGYEQYF.

The chain employs TRBV20-1 and TRBJ2-3, with TRBD2 matching over 8 bases. This CDR3 contains 14 residues. The germline V gene has CDR1 DFQATT and CDR2 SNEGSKA (reference sequence). Trimming at V came to 1 base and at J to 5 bases, leaving 5 bases not matched to a gene. CDR3 DNA: TGCAGTGCTAGAGCGGGGGGGCCACGAGATACGCAGTATTTT. This encodes CSARAGGPRDTQYF.

The rearrangement uses TRBV5-6 and TRBJ2-6, with D unresolved. The CDR3 has 15 residues. Trimming pared 6 bases from V and 0 bases from J, leaving 10 bases between. Germline CDR1 reads SGHDT; CDR2 reads YYEEEE. In nucleotides, the CDR3 is TGTGCCAGCACCCGTGGAATCTCTGGGGCCAACGTCCTGACTTTC. Translation: CASTRGISGANVLTF.

This clonotype was counted a few times. The chain links TRBV20-1 to TRBJ1-1; 8 bases are shared with TRBD1. Germline-derived CDR1 and CDR2 are DFQATT and SNEGSKA (reference sequence). The ends lost 4 bases at V and 7 bases at J; junction bases unmatched: 8. The CDR3 runs to 13 residues. CDR3 sequence (DNA): TGCAGTGCTATTGGACAGGGTTGGGGTGAAGCTTTCTTT. Protein: CSAIGQGWGEAFF.

This clonotype has just a few counts. The chain employs TRBV19 and TRBJ2-7; 8 bases align to TRBD1. Germline values: CDR1 LNHDA, CDR2 SQIVND (reference sequence). The junction had 12 bases not matched to a gene; V was cut back by 11 bases and J by 3 bases. This CDR3 is built from 14 residues. DNA of the CDR3: TGTGCCCGACGCTCCCGGGACAGGAACTACGAGCAGTACTTC. This encodes CARRSRDRNYEQYF.

This clonotype has a handful of counts. CDR3 amino acids: CASSRRGFTEAFF. CDR3 coding DNA: TGTGCCAGCAGCCGGCGGGGATTCACTGAAGCTTTCTTT. The gene calls are TRBV6-1 and TRBJ1-1; D is unresolved. V lost 6 bases to trimming and J lost 4 bases, with 12 bases between them. Germline V gene sequence: CDR1 MNHNS, CDR2 SASEGT. The CDR3 extends over 13 amino acids.

The chain links TRBV4-1 to TRBJ1-2; the D gene is possibly TRBD1 (5 bases). Germline CDR1 reads MGHRA; CDR2 reads YSYEKL. V was shortened by 0 bases and J by 2 bases, with 10 bases between the two germline ends. The length of the CDR3 is 15 residues. The CDR3 region is CASSQEGTRNYGYTF. The CDR3 DNA follows: TGCGCCAGCAGCCAAGAGGGGACTAGAAACTATGGCTACACCTTC.

The V call is TRBV5-1, the J call TRBJ2-2; D gene unclear. Germline CDR1 reads SGHRS; CDR2 reads YFSETQ. The CDR3 covers 15 residues. Trimming took 0 bases from V and 4 from J, leaving 10 bases between them. This CDR3 is CASSLGGKRTGELFF. The CDR3 DNA follows: TGCGCCAGCAGCTTGGGGGGAAAACGCACCGGGGAGCTGTTTTTT.

Only a few counts were recorded for this clonotype. The chain combines TRBV6-2 or TRBV6-3 with TRBJ1-1; D is undetermined. Germline V gives CDR1 MNHEY, CDR2 SVGEGT. This CDR3 contains 12 residues. Trimming took 6 bases from V and 5 from J, leaving 10 bases between them. The CDR3 is CASSVGWTEAFF. The CDR3 bases are TGTGCCAGCAGCGTGGGATGGACTGAAGCTTTCTTT.

The chain employs TRBV12-3 or TRBV12-4 and TRBJ2-5; 11 bases fit TRBD2. There are 14 residues in the CDR3. Unmatched junction bases numbered 7, after V lost 8 bases and J lost 5 bases. The CDR3 coding sequence is TGTGCCAGCCGAACTAGCGGGAGAGGGGAGACCCAGTACTTC. Its translation is CASRTSGRGETQYF.

The V gene is TRBV29-1, the J gene TRBJ2-1, with 8 bases that match TRBD2. Germline CDR1 reads SQVTM; CDR2 reads ANQGSEA. Trimming at V came to 2 bases and at J to 2 bases, leaving 2 bases not matched to a gene. This CDR3 comprises 14 residues. The CDR3 DNA is TGCAGCGTTGAATGGCGGGGGGCCTACAATGAGCAGTTCTTC. As protein: CSVEWRGAYNEQFF.

The chain combines TRBV5-6 with TRBJ2-7, with 13 bases that match TRBD2. With 4 bases clipped from V and 4 bases from J, the junction kept 5 bases outside the gene matches. Looked up from germline, CDR1 is SGHDT and CDR2 is YYEEEE. The CDR3 totals 15 residues. DNA for the CDR3: TGTGCCAGCAGCGGGGGACTAGCGGGACTTTACGAGCAGTACTTC. Translating gives CASSGGLAGLYEQYF.

A word on this clonotype: An end of the junction differs from the germline gene, which may be a read error. The V and J genes are TRBV6-2 or TRBV6-3 and TRBJ2-1; possibly TRBD1 for D (6 bases). The CDR3 extends over 10 amino acids. Germline-derived CDR1 and CDR2 are MNHEY and SVGEGT. The CDR3 sequence: CASRGTYCEF. In nucleotides, the CDR3 is TGTGCCAGCAGGGGGACATATTGCGAGTTC.